The following is a T cell receptor (beta chain) sequence with its context. These data come from a study of shared T cell receptors in the human thymus. Germline V gene lookup returns CDR1 MDHEN and CDR2 SYDVKM. V was clipped by 2 bases and J by 5 bases; unmatched bases: 7. CDR3 length equals 15 residues. Libraries were prepared by immunoSEQ multiplex PCR; TCRdb keeps only in-frame clonotypes and omits some of them. Found here are about 540,000 clones, around three quarters of them singletons; the top ten hold about 0.014%. The same sample was also studied in work on human thymus T cells. In that study: The thymus tissue came from resections taken during corrective heart surgery.

The chain links TRBV28 to TRBJ2-5, with 8 bases fitting TRBD1. Sequencing input: thymocytes. The clonotype originates from a boy under two years old with a congenital heart defect. CDR3 residues: CASSLGRTGRETQYF. The DNA for the CDR3 is TGTGCCAGCAGTTTAGGGAGGACAGGGAGGGAGACCCAGTACTTC.